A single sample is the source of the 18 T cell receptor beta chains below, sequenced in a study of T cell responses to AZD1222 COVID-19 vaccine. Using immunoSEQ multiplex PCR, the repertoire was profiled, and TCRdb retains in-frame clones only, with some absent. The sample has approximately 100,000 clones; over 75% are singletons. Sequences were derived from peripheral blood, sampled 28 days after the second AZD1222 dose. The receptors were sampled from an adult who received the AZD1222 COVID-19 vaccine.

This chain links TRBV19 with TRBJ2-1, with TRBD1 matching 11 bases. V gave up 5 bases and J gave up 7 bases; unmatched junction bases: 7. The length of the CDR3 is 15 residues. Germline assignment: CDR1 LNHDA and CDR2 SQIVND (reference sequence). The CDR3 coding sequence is TGTGCCAGTAGTCCCCGGACAGGGGGCTTAAATGAGCAGTTCTTC. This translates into CASSPRTGGLNEQFF.

The CDR3 sequence: CASSSMGGTFEAFF. The DNA for the CDR3 is TGTGCCAGCAGCTCGATGGGGGGGACCTTCGAAGCTTTCTTT. The chain joins TRBV3-1 (or the pseudogene TRBV3-2) to TRBJ1-1; D is possibly TRBD1 (5 bases). Trimming removed 5 bases from V and 8 bases from J, with 18 bases in between. This CDR3 is 14 amino acids long. The germline V gene encodes CDR1 LGHDT and CDR2 YNNKEL (reference sequence).

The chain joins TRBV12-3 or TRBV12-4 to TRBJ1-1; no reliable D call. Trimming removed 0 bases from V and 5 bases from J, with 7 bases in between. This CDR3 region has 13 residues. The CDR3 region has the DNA TGTGCCAGCAGTTTAGCGTGGGGAACTGAAGCTTTCTTT. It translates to CASSLAWGTEAFF.

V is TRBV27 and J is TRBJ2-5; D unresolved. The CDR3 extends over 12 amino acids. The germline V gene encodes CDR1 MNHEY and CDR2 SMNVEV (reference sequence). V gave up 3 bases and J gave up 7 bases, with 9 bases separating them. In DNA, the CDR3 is TGTGCCAGCAGTTTGGACCTCCGGACCCAGTACTTC. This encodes CASSLDLRTQYF.

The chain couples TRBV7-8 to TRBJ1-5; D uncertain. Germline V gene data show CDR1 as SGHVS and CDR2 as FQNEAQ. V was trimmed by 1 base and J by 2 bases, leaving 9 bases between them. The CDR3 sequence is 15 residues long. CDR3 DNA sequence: TGTGCCAGCAGCTTAGAATTACAAGGCAATCAGCCCCAGCATTTT. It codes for CASSLELQGNQPQHF.

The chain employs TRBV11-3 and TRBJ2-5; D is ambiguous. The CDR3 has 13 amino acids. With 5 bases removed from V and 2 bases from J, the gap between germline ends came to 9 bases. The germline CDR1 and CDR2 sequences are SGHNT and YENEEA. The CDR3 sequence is CASSQSWQETQYF. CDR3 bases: TGTGCCAGCAGCCAAAGCTGGCAAGAGACCCAGTACTTC.

CDR3 bases: TGCGCCAGCAGCCAAGATAAACAGGGGAATGGCTACACCTTC. Protein product: CASSQDKQGNGYTF. V and J are TRBV4-1 and TRBJ1-2; 7 bases map to TRBD1. With V trimmed by 0 bases and J by 6 bases, 4 bases remained unmatched. The CDR3 totals 14 residues. CDR1 is MGHRA, CDR2 YSYEKL, per germline.

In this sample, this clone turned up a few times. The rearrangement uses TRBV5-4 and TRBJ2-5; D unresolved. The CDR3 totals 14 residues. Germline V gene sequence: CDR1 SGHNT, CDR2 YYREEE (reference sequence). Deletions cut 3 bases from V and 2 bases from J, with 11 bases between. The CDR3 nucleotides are TGTGCCAGCAGCTGGACCACCACACAAGAGACCCAGTACTTC. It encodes CASSWTTTQETQYF.

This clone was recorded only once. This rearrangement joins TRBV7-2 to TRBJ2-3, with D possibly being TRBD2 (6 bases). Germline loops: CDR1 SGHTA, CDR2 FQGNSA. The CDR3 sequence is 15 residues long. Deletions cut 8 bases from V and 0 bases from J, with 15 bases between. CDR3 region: CASGRDFSSTDTQYF. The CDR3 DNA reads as TGTGCCAGCGGGCGGGACTTTTCTAGCACAGATACGCAGTATTTT.

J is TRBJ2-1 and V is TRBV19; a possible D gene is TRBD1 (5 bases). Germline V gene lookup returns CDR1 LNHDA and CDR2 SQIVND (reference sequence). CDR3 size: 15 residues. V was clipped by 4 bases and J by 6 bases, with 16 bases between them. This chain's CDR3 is CASSNGRAGSNEQFF. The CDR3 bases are TGTGCCAGTAGTAACGGCAGGGCTGGAAGCAATGAGCAGTTCTTC.

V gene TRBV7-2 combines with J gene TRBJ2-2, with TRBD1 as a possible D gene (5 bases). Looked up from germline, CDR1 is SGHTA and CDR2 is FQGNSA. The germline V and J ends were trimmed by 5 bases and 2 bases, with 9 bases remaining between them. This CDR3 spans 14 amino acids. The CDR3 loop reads CASSLDRNTGELFF. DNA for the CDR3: TGTGCCAGCAGCCTAGACAGAAACACCGGGGAGCTGTTTTTT.

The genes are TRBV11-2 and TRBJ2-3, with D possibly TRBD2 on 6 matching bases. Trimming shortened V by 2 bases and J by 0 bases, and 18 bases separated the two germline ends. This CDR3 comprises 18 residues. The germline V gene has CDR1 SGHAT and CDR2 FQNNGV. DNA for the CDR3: TGTGCCAGCAGCTTATATCCTGGCGGGGTTATTAGCACAGATACGCAGTATTTT. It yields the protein CASSLYPGGVISTDTQYF.

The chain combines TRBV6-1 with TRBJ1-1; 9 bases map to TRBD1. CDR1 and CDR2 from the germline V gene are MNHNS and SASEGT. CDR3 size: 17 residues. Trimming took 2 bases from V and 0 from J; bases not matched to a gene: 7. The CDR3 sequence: CASSEPRTGAMNTEAFF. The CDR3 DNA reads TGTGCCAGCAGTGAACCCCGGACAGGGGCCATGAACACTGAAGCTTTCTTT.

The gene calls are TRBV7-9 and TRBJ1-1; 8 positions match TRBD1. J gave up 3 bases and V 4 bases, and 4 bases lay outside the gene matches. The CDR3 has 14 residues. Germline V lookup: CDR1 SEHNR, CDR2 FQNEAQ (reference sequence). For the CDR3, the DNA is TGTGCCAGCAGCTCCCGGGACAGGTACACTGAAGCTTTCTTT. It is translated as CASSSRDRYTEAFF.

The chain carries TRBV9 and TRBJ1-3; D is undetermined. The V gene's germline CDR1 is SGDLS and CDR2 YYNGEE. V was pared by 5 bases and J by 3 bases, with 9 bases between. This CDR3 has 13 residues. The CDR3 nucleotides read TGTGCCAGCAGTGACATCGGTGGAAACACCATATATTTT. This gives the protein CASSDIGGNTIYF.

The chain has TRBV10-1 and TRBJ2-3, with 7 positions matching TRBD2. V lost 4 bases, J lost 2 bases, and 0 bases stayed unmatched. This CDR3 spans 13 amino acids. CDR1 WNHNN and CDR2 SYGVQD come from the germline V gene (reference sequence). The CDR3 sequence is CASSGDYTDTQYF. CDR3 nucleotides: TGCGCCAGCAGTGGGGACTACACAGATACGCAGTATTTT.

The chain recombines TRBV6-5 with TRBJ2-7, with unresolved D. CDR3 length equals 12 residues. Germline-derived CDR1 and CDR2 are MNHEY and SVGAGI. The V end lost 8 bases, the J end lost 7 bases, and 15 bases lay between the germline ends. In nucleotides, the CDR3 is TGTGCCAGCCGGCGGATAAATGGGGAGCAGTACTTC. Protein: CASRRINGEQYF.

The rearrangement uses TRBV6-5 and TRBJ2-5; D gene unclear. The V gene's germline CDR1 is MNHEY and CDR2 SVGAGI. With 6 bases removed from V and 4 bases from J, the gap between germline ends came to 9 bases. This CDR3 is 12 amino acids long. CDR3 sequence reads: CASRELPETQYF. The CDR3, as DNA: TGTGCCAGCAGAGAGCTACCAGAGACCCAGTACTTC.